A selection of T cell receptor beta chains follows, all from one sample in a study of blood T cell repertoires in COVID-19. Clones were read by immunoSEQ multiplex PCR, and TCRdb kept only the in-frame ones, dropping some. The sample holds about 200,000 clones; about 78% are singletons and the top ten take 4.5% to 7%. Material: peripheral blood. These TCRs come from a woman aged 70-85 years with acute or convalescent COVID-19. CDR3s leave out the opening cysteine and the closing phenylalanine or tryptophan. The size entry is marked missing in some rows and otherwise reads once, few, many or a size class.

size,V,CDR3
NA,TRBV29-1,SAHPGDLRGYT
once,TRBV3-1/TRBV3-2,ASSPVQTSYNEQF
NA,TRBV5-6,ASSTVDRDLH
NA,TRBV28,ASGTIQVTNTEAF
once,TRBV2,ASCNKAGSGELF
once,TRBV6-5,ASSSGQGSGGTEAF
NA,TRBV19,ASSIDVMSNQPQH
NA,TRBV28,ASSTSGQFWVRT
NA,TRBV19,ASSTQGQGGYNEQF
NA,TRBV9,ASSSPEGGVEQY
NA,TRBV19,ASTPGQGTVTIY
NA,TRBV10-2,ASGTRPNTEAF
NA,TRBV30,AWRTEAF
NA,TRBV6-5,ASMRGRAYNEQF